Each of the 20 T cell receptor beta chains below was sequenced from the same sample in a study of OX40 agonist ivuxolimab in advanced cancers. Data came from immunoSEQ multiplex PCR; TCRdb stores just in-frame clones and leaves some out. The profile shows tens of thousands of clones, approximately 86% of them singletons. The input for sequencing was CD4+ or CD8+ T cells sorted from blood, taken in a trial of the OX40 agonist ivuxolimab. These TCRs come from an adult with an advanced solid tumor such as melanoma, head and neck, liver or kidney cancer.

The gene calls are TRBV28 and TRBJ1-2, with a weak D call TRBD1 (6 bases). CDR1 is MDHEN and CDR2 is SYDVKM in the germline V gene. V was clipped by 8 bases and J by 5 bases, with 12 bases between them. CDR3 length equals 12 residues. The CDR3 region is CASLKGGYGYTF. For the CDR3, the DNA is TGTGCCAGCTTAAAGGGGGGGTATGGCTACACCTTC.

This clone has more than one count but fewer than ten. This chain joins TRBV30 and TRBJ2-5; TRBD2 might be the D (5 bases). The CDR3 spans 13 residues. Per germline, CDR1 GTSNPN and CDR2 SVGIG (reference sequence). Trimming took 2 bases from V and 5 from J, leaving 12 bases between them. The CDR3 spells CAWSSMGGETQYF. The DNA for the CDR3 is TGTGCCTGGAGTAGCATGGGCGGGGAGACCCAGTACTTC. The full variable domain, in which reference TRBV30 and TRBJ2-5 provide the parts outside the CDR3, is SQTIHQWPATLVQPVGSPLSLECTVEGTSNPNLYWYRQAAGRGLQLLFYSVGIGQISSEVPQNLSASRPQDRQFILSSKKLLLSDSGFYLCAWSSMGGETQYFGPGTRLLVL.

The chain couples TRBV5-1 to TRBJ2-3, with TRBD1 identical over 8 bases. The junction had 2 bases not matched to a gene; V was cut back by 1 base and J by 4 bases. This CDR3 region has 14 residues. In germline, CDR1 is SGHRS, CDR2 YFSETQ. The CDR3 bases are TGCGCCAGCAGCTTGCCAGGGGGCGCAGATACGCAGTATTTT. This codes for CASSLPGGADTQYF.

This clone was seen a handful of times. The chain carries TRBV4-2 and TRBJ1-5; D perhaps matches TRBD1 (5 bases). V was trimmed by 0 bases and J by 4 bases, leaving 10 bases between them. CDR3 length: 15 residues. Germline V gene lookup returns CDR1 LGHNA and CDR2 YNFKEQ. CDR3 amino acids: CASSQDGKGNQPQHF. In DNA, the CDR3 is TGTGCCAGCAGCCAAGATGGGAAGGGGAATCAGCCCCAGCATTTT.

This clone was detected only once. V is TRBV6-5 and J is TRBJ2-7; D is possibly TRBD1 or TRBD2 (5 bases each). The V end lost 2 bases, the J end lost 0 bases, and 8 bases lay between the germline ends. Germline V CDR1 and CDR2: MNHEY, SVGAGI. The CDR3 is made up of 14 amino acids. This chain's CDR3 is CASSYTGTSYEQYF. The DNA for the CDR3 is TGTGCCAGCAGTTACACCGGGACCTCCTACGAGCAGTACTTC.

The chain combines TRBV28 with TRBJ2-6; no definite D call. The CDR3 is 18 amino acids. Trimming took off 6 bases at V and 2 bases at J, with 20 bases between the two ends. Germline V lookup: CDR1 MDHEN, CDR2 SYDVKM. The CDR3 loop is CASSPNQVGMAGANVLTF. In DNA, the CDR3 is TGTGCCAGCAGCCCCAATCAGGTTGGGATGGCTGGGGCCAACGTCCTGACTTTC.

V and J are TRBV11-2 and TRBJ2-5; D not resolved. From germline, CDR1 is SGHAT and CDR2 FQNNGV. V shed 1 base and J shed 3 bases, with 9 bases lying between them. CDR3 length: 14 residues. The DNA for the CDR3 is TGTGCCAGCAGCTTAGTTATGGGCAAAGAGACCCAGTACTTC. Protein product: CASSLVMGKETQYF.

The chain links TRBV18 to TRBJ1-6; a possible D gene is TRBD1 (6 bases). The CDR3 totals 16 residues. V was shortened by 5 bases and J by 6 bases, with 17 bases between the two germline ends. The V gene's germline CDR1 is KGHSH and CDR2 LQKENI. CDR3 protein: CASSTQGRGGNSPLHF. The DNA for the CDR3 is TGTGCCAGCTCAACCCAAGGCAGGGGAGGTAATTCACCCCTCCACTTT.

The chain uses TRBV9 and TRBJ2-3; D is perhaps TRBD2 (6 bases). V lost 0 bases and J 4 bases, leaving 12 bases between the germline ends. The CDR3 loop spans 15 amino acids. Germline CDR1 SGDLS, CDR2 YYNGEE. The CDR3 bases are TGTGCCAGCAGCGTAGCGGGGGAGAGGGCAGATACGCAGTATTTT. This gives the protein CASSVAGERADTQYF.

The chain uses TRBV15 and TRBJ2-7; weak D call: TRBD2 (6 bases). The CDR3 has 12 amino acids. Germline-derived CDR1 and CDR2 are LNHNV and YYDKDF (reference sequence). V lost 5 bases, J lost 4 bases, and 9 bases lay in between. CDR3 region: CATSAAGYEQYF. CDR3 in DNA: TGTGCCACCAGCGCCGCGGGGTACGAGCAGTACTTC.

Turning to this clone: Because the CDR3 is missing its conserved closing phenylalanine or tryptophan, this is likely a read error. The rearrangement joins TRBV19 to TRBJ1-1; D is perhaps TRBD1 (5 bases). The CDR3 is 13 amino acids. Trimming removed 0 bases from V and 6 bases from J, with 8 bases in between. CDR1 LNHDA and CDR2 SQIVND come from the germline V gene (reference sequence). For the CDR3, the DNA is TGTGCCAGTAGTATAGATCGGGGGTCTGAAGCTTTCCTT. It translates to CASSIDRGSEAFL.

This chain connects TRBV5-1 to TRBJ2-6; 8 bases agree with TRBD2. V was pared by 5 bases and J by 0 bases, with 7 bases of the junction left unmatched. Germline V CDR1 and CDR2: SGHRS, YFSETQ. This CDR3 is 17 amino acids long. CDR3 residues: CASRPGGTSSGANVLTF. The CDR3, as DNA: TGCGCCAGCAGGCCCGGCGGGACTAGCTCTGGGGCCAACGTCCTGACTTTC. Drawing the rest from reference TRBV5-1 and TRBJ2-6, the complete variable domain is KAGVTQTPRYLIKTRGQQVTLSCSPISGHRSVSWYQQTPGQGLQFLFEYFSETQRNKGNFPGRFSGRQFSNSRSEMNVSTLELGDSALYLCASRPGGTSSGANVLTFGAGSRLTVL.

The V and J genes are TRBV10-2 and TRBJ1-5; D gene unclear. The CDR3 loop spans 16 amino acids. Trimming took 4 bases from V and 2 from J, leaving 15 bases between them. CDR1 is WSHSY and CDR2 is SAAADI in the germline V gene. CDR3 sequence (DNA): TGCGCCAGCAGTGTCTCCCTCCAGTCAGGCAATCAGCCCCAGCATTTT. It specifies CASSVSLQSGNQPQHF.

This sequence joins TRBV10-1 and TRBJ2-2; no definite D call. Between the trimmed V and J ends, which lost 6 bases and 1 base, there was a span of 9 bases. CDR1 and CDR2 (germline): WNHNN, SYGVQD (reference sequence). The CDR3 runs 14 residues. The CDR3 DNA is TGCGCCAGCAGCTCCGCAAGGAACACCGGGGAGCTGTTTTTT. Translated, it gives CASSSARNTGELFF.

In DNA, the CDR3 is TGTGCCAGCAGTTTGGGACAGGGAACCTACGAGCAGTACTTC. Its protein product is CASSLGQGTYEQYF. This rearrangement joins TRBV28 to TRBJ2-7; 9 bases fit TRBD1. This CDR3 region has 14 residues. Looked up from germline, CDR1 is MDHEN and CDR2 is SYDVKM. Unmatched junction bases numbered 2, after V lost 3 bases and J lost 2 bases.

The chain couples TRBV20-1 to TRBJ2-3; D gene unclear. The V gene lost 3 bases and the J gene lost 2 bases, with 3 bases spanning the gap. Per germline, CDR1 DFQATT and CDR2 SNEGSKA (reference sequence). This CDR3 comprises 11 residues. CDR3 coding DNA: TGCAGTGCTAGCGACACAGATACGCAGTATTTT. Its protein is CSASDTDTQYF.

V and J are TRBV7-9 and TRBJ2-7, with 9 bases fitting TRBD2. There are 14 residues in the CDR3. Trimming cost V 5 bases and J 6 bases; bases outside gene matches: 8. Per germline, CDR1 SEHNR and CDR2 FQNEAQ (reference sequence). CDR3 region: CASSPAVREGEQYF. The CDR3, as DNA: TGTGCCAGCAGCCCCGCCGTGCGGGAGGGCGAGCAGTACTTC. The whole variable domain, remainder taken from reference TRBV7-9 and TRBJ2-7, is DTGVSQNPRHKITKRGQNVTFRCDPISEHNRLYWYRQTLGQGPEFLTYFQNEAQLEKSRLLSDRFSAERPKGSFSTLEIQRTEQGDSAMYLCASSPAVREGEQYFGPGTRLTVT.

This clone was seen a handful of times. The chain is built from TRBV7-9 and TRBJ2-1, with 7 bases lining up with TRBD1. Per the germline V gene, CDR1 is SEHNR and CDR2 is FQNEAQ (reference sequence). The CDR3 runs 14 residues. The J segment lost 10 bases and the V segment lost 5 bases, leaving 11 bases of the junction unmatched. This CDR3 is CASSQTLDRDEQFF. As DNA, the CDR3 is TGTGCCAGCAGCCAGACCCTCGACAGGGACGAGCAGTTCTTC.

The rearrangement joins TRBV5-1 to TRBJ2-5, with 7 bases matching TRBD2. The CDR3 runs to 18 residues. Germline V gene sequence: CDR1 SGHRS, CDR2 YFSETQ. After removal of 3 bases from V and 2 bases from J, the junction contained 16 bases not matched to a gene. CDR3 sequence reads: CASSYGGRVGMGQETQYF. In DNA form, the CDR3 reads TGCGCCAGCAGCTACGGCGGGAGAGTGGGAATGGGGCAAGAGACCCAGTACTTC.

The chain couples TRBV19 to TRBJ2-7, with a possible D match to TRBD2 (6 bases). CDR3 length: 14 residues. V was cut by 5 bases and J by 4 bases, with 15 bases left in between. Looked up from germline, CDR1 is LNHDA and CDR2 is SQIVND (reference sequence). CDR3: CASSSRGAGYEQYF. For the CDR3, the DNA is TGTGCCAGTAGTTCGAGGGGCGCGGGGTACGAGCAGTACTTC.